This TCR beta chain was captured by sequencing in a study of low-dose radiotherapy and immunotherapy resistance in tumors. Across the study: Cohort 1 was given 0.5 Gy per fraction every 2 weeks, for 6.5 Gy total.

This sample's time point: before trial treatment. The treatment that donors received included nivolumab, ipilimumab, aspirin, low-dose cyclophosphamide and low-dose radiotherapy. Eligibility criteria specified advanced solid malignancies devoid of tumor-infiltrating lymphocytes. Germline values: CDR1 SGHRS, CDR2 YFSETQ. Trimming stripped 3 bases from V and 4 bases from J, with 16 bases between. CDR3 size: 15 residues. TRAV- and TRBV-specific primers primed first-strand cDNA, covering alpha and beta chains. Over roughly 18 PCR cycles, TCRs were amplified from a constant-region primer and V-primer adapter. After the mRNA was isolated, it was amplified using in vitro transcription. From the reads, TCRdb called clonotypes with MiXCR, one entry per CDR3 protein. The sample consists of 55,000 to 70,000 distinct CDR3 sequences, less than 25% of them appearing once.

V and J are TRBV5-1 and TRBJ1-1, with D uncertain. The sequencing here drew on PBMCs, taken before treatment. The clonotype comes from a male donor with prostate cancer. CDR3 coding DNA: TGCGCCAGCAGCTCCCGGACGGATTTGAGCACTGAAGCTTTCTTT. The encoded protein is CASSSRTDLSTEAFF.